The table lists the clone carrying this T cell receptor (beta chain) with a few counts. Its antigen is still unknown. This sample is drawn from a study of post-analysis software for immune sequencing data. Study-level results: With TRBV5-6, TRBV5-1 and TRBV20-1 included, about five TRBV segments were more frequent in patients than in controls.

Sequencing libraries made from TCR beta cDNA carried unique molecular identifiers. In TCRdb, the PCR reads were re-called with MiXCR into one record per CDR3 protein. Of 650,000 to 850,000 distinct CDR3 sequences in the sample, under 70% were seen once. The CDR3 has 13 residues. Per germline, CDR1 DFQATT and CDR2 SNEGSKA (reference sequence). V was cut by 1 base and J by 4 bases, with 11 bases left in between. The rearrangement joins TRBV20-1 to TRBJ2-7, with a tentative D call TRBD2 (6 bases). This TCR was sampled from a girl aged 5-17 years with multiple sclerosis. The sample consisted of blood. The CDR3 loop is CSARVAGRYEQYF. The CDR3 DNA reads TGCAGTGCTAGAGTTGCAGGGAGGTACGAGCAGTACTTC.